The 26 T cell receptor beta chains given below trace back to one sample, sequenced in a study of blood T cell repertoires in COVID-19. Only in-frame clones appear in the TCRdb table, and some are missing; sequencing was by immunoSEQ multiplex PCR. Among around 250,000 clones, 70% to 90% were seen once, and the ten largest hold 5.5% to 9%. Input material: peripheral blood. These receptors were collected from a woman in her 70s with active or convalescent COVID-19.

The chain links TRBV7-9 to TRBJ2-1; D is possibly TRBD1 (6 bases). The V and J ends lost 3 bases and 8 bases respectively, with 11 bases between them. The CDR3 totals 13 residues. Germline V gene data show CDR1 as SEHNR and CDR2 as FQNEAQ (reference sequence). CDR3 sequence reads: CASSFTYRDEQFF. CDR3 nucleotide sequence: TGTGCCAGCAGCTTTACTTACAGGGATGAGCAGTTCTTC.

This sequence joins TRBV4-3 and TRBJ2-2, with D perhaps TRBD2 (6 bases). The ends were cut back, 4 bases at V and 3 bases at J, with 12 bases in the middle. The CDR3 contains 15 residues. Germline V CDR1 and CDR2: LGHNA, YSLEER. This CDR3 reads CASSPEIADTGELFF. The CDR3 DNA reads TGCGCCAGCAGCCCTGAGATAGCGGACACCGGGGAGCTGTTTTTT.

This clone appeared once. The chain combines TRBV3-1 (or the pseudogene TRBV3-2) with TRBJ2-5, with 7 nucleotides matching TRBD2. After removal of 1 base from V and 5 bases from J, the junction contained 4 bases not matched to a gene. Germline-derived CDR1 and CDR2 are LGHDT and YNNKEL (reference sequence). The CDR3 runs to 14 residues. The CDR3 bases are TGTGCCAGCAGCCAAGTTATCGGGGGGGAGACCCAGTACTTC. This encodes CASSQVIGGETQYF.

CDR3 nucleotides: TGTGCCAGCAGCTTGAGTAGGACAGGGGCCGGAGGAAACACCATATATTTT. Its translation is CASSLSRTGAGGNTIYF. The chain has TRBV5-6 and TRBJ1-3, with TRBD1 matching 9 bases. Germline V gene sequence: CDR1 SGHDT, CDR2 YYEEEE. The CDR3 runs to 17 residues. V lost 1 base to trimming and J lost 4 bases; unmatched junction nucleotides: 9.

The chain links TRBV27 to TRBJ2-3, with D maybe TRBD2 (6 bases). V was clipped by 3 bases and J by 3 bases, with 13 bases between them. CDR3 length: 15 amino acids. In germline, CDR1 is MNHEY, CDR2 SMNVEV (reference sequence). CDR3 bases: TGTGCCAGCAGTTTGGCCCCGGGGGTAACAGATACGCAGTATTTT. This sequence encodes CASSLAPGVTDTQYF.

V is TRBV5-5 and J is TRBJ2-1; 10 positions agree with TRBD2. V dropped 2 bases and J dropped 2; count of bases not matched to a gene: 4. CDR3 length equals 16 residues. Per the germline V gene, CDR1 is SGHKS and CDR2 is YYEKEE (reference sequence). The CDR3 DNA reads TGTGCCAGCAGCTTACTTAGCGGGGGGCCCTACAATGAGCAGTTCTTC. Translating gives CASSLLSGGPYNEQFF.

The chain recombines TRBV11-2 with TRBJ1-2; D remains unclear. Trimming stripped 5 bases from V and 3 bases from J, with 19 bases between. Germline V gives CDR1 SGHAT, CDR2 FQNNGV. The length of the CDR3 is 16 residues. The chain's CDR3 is CASSPSVEAEDYGYTF. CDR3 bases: TGTGCCAGCAGCCCTAGTGTAGAGGCCGAGGACTATGGCTACACCTTC.

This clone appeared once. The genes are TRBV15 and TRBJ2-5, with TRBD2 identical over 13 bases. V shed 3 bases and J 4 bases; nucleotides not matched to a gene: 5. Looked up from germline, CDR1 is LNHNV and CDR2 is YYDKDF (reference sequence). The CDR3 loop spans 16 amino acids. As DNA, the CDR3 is TGTGCCACCAGCAGGCAGACTAGCGGGGGGTTAGAGACCCAGTACTTC. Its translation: CATSRQTSGGLETQYF.

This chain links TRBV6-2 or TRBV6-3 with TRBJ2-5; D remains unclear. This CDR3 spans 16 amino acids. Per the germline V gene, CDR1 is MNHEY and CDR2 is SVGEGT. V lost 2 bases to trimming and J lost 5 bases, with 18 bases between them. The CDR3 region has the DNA TGTGCCAGCAGTTACATCGCAGGTATCCCTGCGGAGACCCAGTACTTC. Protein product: CASSYIAGIPAETQYF.

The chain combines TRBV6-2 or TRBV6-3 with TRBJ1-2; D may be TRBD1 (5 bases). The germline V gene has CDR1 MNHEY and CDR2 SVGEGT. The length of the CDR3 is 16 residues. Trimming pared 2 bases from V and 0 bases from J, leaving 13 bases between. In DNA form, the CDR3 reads TGTGCCAGCAGTTACGATGGGGCAAAATCTAACTATGGCTACACCTTC. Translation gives CASSYDGAKSNYGYTF.

CDR3 region: CASSFTPPGTEKLFF. The CDR3 DNA sequence: TGTGCCAGCAGCTTTACACCCCCTGGCACTGAAAAACTGTTTTTT. The chain carries TRBV7-2 and TRBJ1-4; no clear D gene. Trimming left V 3 bases short and J 7 bases short, with 15 bases between. CDR3 length: 15 residues. The V gene's germline CDR1 is SGHTA and CDR2 FQGNSA.

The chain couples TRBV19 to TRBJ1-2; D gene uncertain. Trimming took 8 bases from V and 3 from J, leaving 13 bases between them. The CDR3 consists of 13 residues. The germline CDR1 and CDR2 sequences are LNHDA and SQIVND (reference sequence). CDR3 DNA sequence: TGTGCCAGTGGGGTGGGAGTGCACTATGGCTACACCTTC. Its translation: CASGVGVHYGYTF.

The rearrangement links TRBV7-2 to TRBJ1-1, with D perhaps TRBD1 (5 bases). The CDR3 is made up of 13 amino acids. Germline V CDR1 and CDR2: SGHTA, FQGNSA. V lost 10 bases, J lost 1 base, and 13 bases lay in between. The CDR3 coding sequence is TGTGCCAACCGAAGAGGACAGAACACTGAAGCTTTCTTT. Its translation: CANRRGQNTEAFF.

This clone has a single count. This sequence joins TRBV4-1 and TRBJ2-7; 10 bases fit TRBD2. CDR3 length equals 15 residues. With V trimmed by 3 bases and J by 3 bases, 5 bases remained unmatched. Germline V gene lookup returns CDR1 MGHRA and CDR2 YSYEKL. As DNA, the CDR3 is TGCGCCAGCAGCCATGGGACTAGCGTCCTCTACGAGCAGTACTTC. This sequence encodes CASSHGTSVLYEQYF.

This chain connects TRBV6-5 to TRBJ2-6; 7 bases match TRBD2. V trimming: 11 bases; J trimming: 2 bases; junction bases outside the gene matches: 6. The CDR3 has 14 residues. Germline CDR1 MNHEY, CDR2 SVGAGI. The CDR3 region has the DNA TGTGCCTCGAGCGGGGACGCTGGGGCCAACGTCCTGACTTTC. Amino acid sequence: CASSGDAGANVLTF.

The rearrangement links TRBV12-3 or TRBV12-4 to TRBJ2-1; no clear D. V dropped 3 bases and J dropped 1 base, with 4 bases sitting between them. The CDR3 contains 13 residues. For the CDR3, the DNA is TGTGCCAGCAGTTTGGAGTCCTACAATGAGCAGTTCTTC. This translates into CASSLESYNEQFF.

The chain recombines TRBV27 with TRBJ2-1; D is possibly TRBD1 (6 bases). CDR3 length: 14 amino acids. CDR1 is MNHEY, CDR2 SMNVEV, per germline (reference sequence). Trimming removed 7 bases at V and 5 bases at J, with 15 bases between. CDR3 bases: TGTGCCAGCATACCTTCTTGGGACAACAATGAGCAGTTCTTC. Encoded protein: CASIPSWDNNEQFF.

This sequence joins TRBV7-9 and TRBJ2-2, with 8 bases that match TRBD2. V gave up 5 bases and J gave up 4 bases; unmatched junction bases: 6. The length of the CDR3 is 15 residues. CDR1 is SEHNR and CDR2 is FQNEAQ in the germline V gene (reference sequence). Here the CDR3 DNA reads TGTGCCAGCAGCGCCGGCCGGGGGGGCACCGGGGAGCTGTTTTTT. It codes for CASSAGRGGTGELFF.

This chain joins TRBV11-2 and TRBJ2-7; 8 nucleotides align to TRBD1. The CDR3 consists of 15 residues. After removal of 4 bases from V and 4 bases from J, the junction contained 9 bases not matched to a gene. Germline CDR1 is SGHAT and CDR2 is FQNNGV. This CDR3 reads CASSSTGGVSYEQYF. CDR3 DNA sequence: TGTGCCAGCAGCTCTACAGGGGGAGTTTCGTACGAGCAGTACTTC.

CDR3 region: CASSLVGRGELKNIQYF. CDR3 nucleotides: TGTGCCAGCAGCTTGGTGGGACGCGGGGAACTGAAAAACATTCAGTACTTC. The chain has TRBV5-8 and TRBJ2-4; TRBD2 might be the D (6 bases). V was pared by 0 bases and J by 4 bases, with 17 bases between. CDR1 is SGHTS, CDR2 YDEGEE, per germline. The CDR3 sequence is 17 residues long.

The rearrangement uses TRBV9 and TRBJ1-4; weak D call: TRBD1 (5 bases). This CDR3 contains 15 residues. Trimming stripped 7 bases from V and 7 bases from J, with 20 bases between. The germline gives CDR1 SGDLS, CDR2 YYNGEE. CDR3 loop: CASGQGEGLVEKLFF. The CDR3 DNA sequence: TGTGCCAGCGGGCAGGGTGAAGGGCTGGTTGAAAAACTGTTTTTT.

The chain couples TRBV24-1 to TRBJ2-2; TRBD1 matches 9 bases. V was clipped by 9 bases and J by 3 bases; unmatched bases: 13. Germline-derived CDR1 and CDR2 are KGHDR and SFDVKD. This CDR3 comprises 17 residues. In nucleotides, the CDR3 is TGTGCCACCGGGCTCCCCCCCGGGACAGGGCACACCGGGGAGCTGTTTTTT. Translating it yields CATGLPPGTGHTGELFF.

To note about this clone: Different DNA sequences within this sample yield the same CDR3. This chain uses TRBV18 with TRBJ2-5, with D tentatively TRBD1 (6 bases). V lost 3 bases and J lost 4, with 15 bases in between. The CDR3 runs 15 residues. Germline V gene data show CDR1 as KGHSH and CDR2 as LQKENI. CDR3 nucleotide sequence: TGTGCCAGCTCACCTCGGCAGAGCAGGGGAGAGACCCAGTACTTC. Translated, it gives CASSPRQSRGETQYF.

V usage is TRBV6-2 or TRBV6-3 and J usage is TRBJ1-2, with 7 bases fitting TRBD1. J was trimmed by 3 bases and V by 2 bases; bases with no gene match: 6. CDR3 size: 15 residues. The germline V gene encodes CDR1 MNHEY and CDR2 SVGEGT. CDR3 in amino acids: CASSYPDRVYYGYTF. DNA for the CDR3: TGTGCCAGCAGTTACCCAGACAGGGTCTACTATGGCTACACCTTC.

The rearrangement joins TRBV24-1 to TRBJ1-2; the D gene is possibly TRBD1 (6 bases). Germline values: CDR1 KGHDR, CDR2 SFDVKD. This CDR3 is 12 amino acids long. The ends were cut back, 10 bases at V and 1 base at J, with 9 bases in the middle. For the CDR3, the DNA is TGTGCCACTCAAGGGGGTAACTATGGCTACACCTTC. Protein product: CATQGGNYGYTF.

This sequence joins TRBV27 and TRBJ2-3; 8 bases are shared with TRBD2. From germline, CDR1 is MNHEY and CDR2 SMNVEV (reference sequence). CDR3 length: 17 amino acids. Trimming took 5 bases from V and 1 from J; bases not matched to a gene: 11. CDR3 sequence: CASSLAVGREGTDTQYF. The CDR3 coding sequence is TGTGCCAGCAGTCTGGCCGTCGGGAGGGAAGGCACAGATACGCAGTATTTT.